This T cell receptor beta chain emerged from a study of cytomegalovirus exposure and HLA in healthy donors. Whole-study context: Early released data comprised tens of millions of unique TCRs from HLA-typed donors.

Concerning this clone itself: Antigen specificity is unknown.

13 Jbeta primers and 60 Vbeta primers were used for the PCR. Sequenced by immunoSEQ multiplex PCR; TCRdb stores in-frame clones only, minus some. Of over 130,000 clones listed, 82% are singletons. CDR3 length: 16 amino acids. The ends lost 6 bases at V and 0 bases at J; junction bases unmatched: 8. Looked up from germline, CDR1 is LNHDA and CDR2 is SQIVND (reference sequence). Study observations and caveats: Immune exposure was documented only through CMV serostatus. Trimming of TCR beta V- and J-genes showed a link, identified in a later analysis, to a missense DCLRE1C variant. Three of the chains that were CMV-associated were confirmed in vitro to be specific for CMV antigens.

This TCR came from a male donor in good health and CMV-seronegative. The rearrangement uses TRBV19 and TRBJ2-1, with 7 positions matching TRBD2. What was sequenced was PBMCs. This chain's CDR3 is CASRLAASSSYNEQFF. As DNA, the CDR3 is TGTGCCAGTAGGCTAGCGGCCTCCAGCTCCTACAATGAGCAGTTCTTC.